This TCR beta chain was identified during a study of OX40 agonist ivuxolimab in advanced cancers. Overall study: Ivuxolimab, an antibody acting as an agonist of OX40 (CD134), was used to treat patients. Three patients showed partial responses: one hepatocellular carcinoma and two cutaneous melanoma cases.

Blood samples were obtained at baseline, cycle 4 day 1, and cycle 7 day 1. Profiled with immunoSEQ multiplex PCR; TCRdb holds only in-frame clones, not every one. The sample records tens of thousands of clones, approximately 86% being singletons. CDR1 SGHTA and CDR2 FQGTGA come from the germline V gene. The CDR3 has 14 amino acids. V shed 3 bases and J shed 7 bases, with 12 bases lying between them. Remarks on this clone: Antigen unknown.

Study-wide results and caveats: The expanded peripheral T cells' antigen specificity was not determined.

The input for sequencing was CD4+ or CD8+ T cells sorted from blood, taken in a trial of the OX40 agonist ivuxolimab. The TCR originated in an adult with an advanced solid tumor such as melanoma, head and neck, liver or kidney cancer. The gene calls are TRBV7-3 and TRBJ1-4; D gene uncertain. The CDR3 sequence: CASSLGREAEKLFF. The CDR3, as DNA: TGTGCCAGCAGCTTGGGAAGGGAGGCTGAAAAACTGTTTTTT.